These 9 T cell receptor beta chains originate from one sample sequenced in a study of blood T cell repertoires in COVID-19. Repertoires were generated with immunoSEQ multiplex PCR, while TCRdb's copy carries only in-frame clones and drops some. Among tens of thousands of clones, roughly four fifths were seen once, and the ten largest hold 7% to 9.5%. The source material was peripheral blood. Source of these receptors: a human donor in a cohort sampled during active COVID-19.

V usage is TRBV7-6 and J usage is TRBJ2-5; D may be TRBD2 (6 bases). Germline CDR1 and CDR2: SGHVS and FNYEAQ. The V and J ends lost 0 bases and 3 bases respectively, with 17 bases between them. This CDR3 spans 17 amino acids. The CDR3 reads CASSLAPAGGYEETQYF. CDR3 sequence (DNA): TGTGCCAGCAGCTTAGCGCCAGCGGGCGGCTATGAAGAGACCCAGTACTTC.

The V gene is TRBV18, the J gene TRBJ1-1; 7 positions agree with TRBD1. The CDR3 spans 13 residues. V shed 5 bases and J 3 bases; nucleotides not matched to a gene: 3. CDR1 and CDR2 (germline): KGHSH, LQKENI. CDR3 protein: CASSDRADTEAFF. CDR3 bases: TGTGCCAGCTCAGACAGGGCTGACACTGAAGCTTTCTTT.

This chain joins TRBV7-8 and TRBJ1-1; D is perhaps TRBD1 (6 bases). V gave up 2 bases and J gave up 2 bases, with 15 bases separating them. Germline V gives CDR1 SGHVS, CDR2 FQNEAQ. The CDR3 length is 16 residues. The CDR3 region is CASSLLGGRGNTEAFF. CDR3 in DNA: TGTGCCAGCAGCTTACTTGGGGGCAGGGGCAACACTGAAGCTTTCTTT.

The chain has TRBV3-1 (or the pseudogene TRBV3-2) and TRBJ2-1, with 14 bases that match TRBD2. Germline-derived CDR1 and CDR2 are LGHDT and YNNKEL (reference sequence). J was trimmed by 7 bases and V by 4 bases; bases with no gene match: 9. The CDR3 totals 17 residues. The CDR3 DNA reads TGTGCCAGCAGCCTTGGGTTGACTAGCGGGAGGGGTAATGAGCAGTTCTTC. Its protein is CASSLGLTSGRGNEQFF.

The CDR3 loop is CASSFGQGNPPLHF. As DNA, the CDR3 is TGTGCCAGCAGCTTTGGGCAGGGGAATCCACCCCTCCACTTT. V usage is TRBV7-9 and J usage is TRBJ1-6; D is perhaps TRBD1 (6 bases). The length of the CDR3 is 14 residues. Between the trimmed V and J ends, which lost 3 bases and 11 bases, there was a span of 14 bases. Germline V gene sequence: CDR1 SEHNR, CDR2 FQNEAQ (reference sequence).

The V gene is TRBV7-6, the J gene TRBJ2-2; D is undetermined. Trimming removed 1 base from V and 7 bases from J, with 13 bases in between. CDR3 length: 15 amino acids. Germline values: CDR1 SGHVS, CDR2 FNYEAQ. The CDR3 spells CASSLDGGQGGELFF. CDR3 DNA sequence: TGTGCCAGCAGCTTAGACGGTGGGCAAGGCGGGGAGCTGTTTTTT.

This clone has only one observation. This sequence joins TRBV28 and TRBJ2-1, with TRBD2 identical over 12 bases. Germline assignment: CDR1 MDHEN and CDR2 SYDVKM. The CDR3 loop spans 17 amino acids. Trimming at V came to 10 bases and at J to 0 bases, leaving 10 bases not matched to a gene. The CDR3 DNA reads TGTGCCATCCTAGCGGGGGGGGACCCTAGCTCCTACAATGAGCAGTTCTTC. Translating it yields CAILAGGDPSSYNEQFF. Drawing the rest from reference TRBV28 and TRBJ2-1, the complete variable domain is DVKVTQSSRYLVKRTGEKVFLECVQDMDHENMFWYRQDPGLGLRLIYFSYDVKMKEKGDIPEGYSVSREKKERFSLILESASTNQTSMYLCAILAGGDPSSYNEQFFGPGTRLTVL.

This clone was counted between two and nine times. This rearrangement joins TRBV3-1 (or the pseudogene TRBV3-2) to TRBJ2-7; 9 nucleotides align to TRBD1. The V gene's germline CDR1 is LGHDT and CDR2 YNNKEL (reference sequence). V was pared by 4 bases and J by 1 base, with 2 bases of the junction left unmatched. The CDR3 length is 14 residues. Written as DNA, the CDR3 is TGTGCCAGCAGCCCCGGGACAGGGTCCTACGAGCAGTACTTC. Translation gives CASSPGTGSYEQYF.

This chain connects TRBV7-9 to TRBJ2-1; D may be TRBD2 (5 bases). V lost 5 bases and J lost 10, with 18 bases in between. The V gene's germline CDR1 is SEHNR and CDR2 FQNEAQ (reference sequence). There are 14 residues in the CDR3. This CDR3 is CASSQGPGSREQFF. In DNA form, the CDR3 reads TGTGCCAGCAGCCAAGGGCCGGGGTCACGGGAGCAGTTCTTC.